The 20 T cell receptor beta chains below were found in one sample sequenced in a study of cytomegalovirus exposure and HLA in healthy donors. It was with 60 Vbeta and 13 Jbeta primers that the PCR ran. Measured with immunoSEQ multiplex PCR; TCRdb has only the in-frame clones, and not every one. This sample has about 200,000 clones, with roughly 88% found just once. The sample taken for sequencing was PBMCs. These receptors all stem from a boy between 2 and 10 years old in good health and CMV-seronegative.

CDR3 in amino acids: CAISESSSNYGYTF. The CDR3 nucleotides are TGTGCCATCAGTGAGTCGAGCTCTAACTATGGCTACACCTTC. This chain connects TRBV10-3 to TRBJ1-2; D gene uncertain. Trimming left V 0 bases short and J 0 bases short, with 5 bases between. Per the germline V gene, CDR1 is ENHRY and CDR2 is SYGVKD. The CDR3 loop spans 14 amino acids.

The chain joins TRBV7-9 to TRBJ2-3; 13 bases align to TRBD2. The CDR3 has 15 residues. CDR1 and CDR2 (germline): SEHNR, FQNEAQ (reference sequence). V lost 7 bases, J lost 6 bases, and 7 bases stayed unmatched. DNA for the CDR3: TGTGCCAGCAACACTAGCGGGGGGGACTTGGATACGCAGTATTTT. Its translation: CASNTSGGDLDTQYF.

The chain is built from TRBV4-1 and TRBJ2-1; D perhaps matches TRBD2 (6 bases). The CDR3 contains 16 residues. With 1 base removed from V and 3 bases from J, the gap between germline ends came to 13 bases. CDR1 MGHRA and CDR2 YSYEKL come from the germline V gene. CDR3 in amino acids: CASSQGAGLYYNEQFF. The CDR3 nucleotides read TGCGCCAGCAGCCAAGGGGCGGGACTGTACTACAATGAGCAGTTCTTC.

The V call is TRBV5-4, the J call TRBJ2-1; TRBD2 matches at 11 bases. CDR1 SGHNT and CDR2 YYREEE come from the germline V gene (reference sequence). CDR3 length: 16 amino acids. V lost 7 bases, J lost 7 bases, and 13 bases stayed unmatched. CDR3 sequence: CASVASGRRGENEQFF. CDR3 sequence (DNA): TGTGCCAGCGTGGCTAGCGGGAGGAGGGGGGAGAATGAGCAGTTCTTC.

The V gene is TRBV6-5, the J gene TRBJ2-5; 7 bases align to TRBD1. V shed 6 bases, J shed 2 bases, and the junction held 3 bases outside the gene matches. There are 13 residues in the CDR3. Germline V lookup: CDR1 MNHEY, CDR2 SVGAGI. The CDR3 DNA follows: TGTGCCAGCAGGGGGACAGTTCAAGAGACCCAGTACTTC. Translation gives CASRGTVQETQYF.

This clone has a handful of counts. The chain uses TRBV12-5 and TRBJ2-5; 8 nucleotides align to TRBD2. The J call is uncertain, as TRBJ2-7 better fits the DNA end. This CDR3 comprises 15 residues. Per germline, CDR1 LGHNT and CDR2 FRNRAP. In DNA form, the CDR3 reads TGTGCTAGTGTCCCGGGTGGCGGGGGGCTCTACGAGCAGTACTTC. Its protein is CASVPGGGGLYEQYF.

The rearrangement uses TRBV19 and TRBJ2-3; maybe TRBD1 (5 bases). The CDR3 has 13 residues. Trimming stripped 3 bases from V and 2 bases from J, with 6 bases between. The germline CDR1 and CDR2 sequences are LNHDA and SQIVND (reference sequence). This chain's CDR3 is CASSMTDTDTQYF. The CDR3 DNA reads as TGTGCCAGTAGTATGACAGACACAGATACGCAGTATTTT.

The V and J genes are TRBV5-1 and TRBJ1-1; no clear D gene. The V end was cut by 7 bases, the J end by 1 base, with 14 bases between. This CDR3 has 14 residues. Germline V gene lookup returns CDR1 SGHRS and CDR2 YFSETQ. The CDR3: CASAPRAENTEAFF. As DNA, the CDR3 is TGCGCCAGCGCCCCGAGGGCCGAGAACACTGAAGCTTTCTTT.

The chain employs TRBV7-8 and TRBJ2-3; no firm D call. Trimming shortened V by 1 base and J by 5 bases, and 4 bases separated the two germline ends. The CDR3 loop spans 12 amino acids. The V gene's germline CDR1 is SGHVS and CDR2 FQNEAQ. The chain's CDR3 is CASSLVRDTQYF. The DNA of the CDR3 is TGTGCCAGCAGCTTAGTTAGAGATACGCAGTATTTT.

The rearrangement links TRBV5-5 to TRBJ1-2; 12 bases map to TRBD1. Germline CDR1 is SGHKS and CDR2 is YYEKEE (reference sequence). With V trimmed by 3 bases and J by 4 bases, 4 bases remained unmatched. The CDR3 has 15 residues. The CDR3 region has the DNA TGTGCCAGCAGCTCAGGGACAGGGGGCATCTATGGCTACACCTTC. Translation gives CASSSGTGGIYGYTF.

The CDR3 DNA reads as TGTGCCAGCAGTGATAGGCAGGGGGCTAATTCACCCCTCCACTTT. Its translation: CASSDRQGANSPLHF. The chain recombines TRBV2 with TRBJ1-6; 8 positions agree with TRBD1. The CDR3 contains 15 residues. Germline trimming cut 3 bases from V and 6 bases from J; bases unmatched to any gene: 4. Germline CDR1 is SNHLY and CDR2 is FYNNEI.

This chain joins TRBV5-4 and TRBJ1-1, with TRBD1 as a possible D gene (6 bases). Germline CDR1 and CDR2: SGHNT and YYREEE (reference sequence). This CDR3 is built from 14 residues. Trimming shortened V by 2 bases and J by 1 base, and 9 bases separated the two germline ends. The CDR3 bases are TGTGCCAGCAGCTTTGGGGGCGCGAACACTGAAGCTTTCTTT. This translates into CASSFGGANTEAFF.

This clone was seen a handful of times. This rearrangement joins TRBV6-1 to TRBJ1-2; D uncertain. The CDR3 is 12 residues long. Germline-derived CDR1 and CDR2 are MNHNS and SASEGT. Trimming removed 7 bases at V and 5 bases at J, with 11 bases between. The CDR3 DNA reads TGTGCCAGCATGTGGGCTGGGTATGGCTACACCTTC. It is translated as CASMWAGYGYTF.

CDR3 nucleotide sequence: TGTGCCAGCAGCCTCGGACTAGCTGCTAACACCGGGGAGCTGTTTTTT. Translating gives CASSLGLAANTGELFF. V usage is TRBV5-8 and J usage is TRBJ2-2; 8 bases fit TRBD2. V trimming: 4 bases; J trimming: 2 bases; junction bases outside the gene matches: 7. This CDR3 is built from 16 residues. Germline assignment: CDR1 SGHTS and CDR2 YDEGEE.

The chain joins TRBV5-4 to TRBJ1-2, with D tentatively TRBD1 (5 bases). V lost 5 bases to trimming and J lost 8 bases, with 13 bases between them. The CDR3 runs 12 residues. CDR1 is SGHNT and CDR2 is YYREEE in the germline V gene (reference sequence). The CDR3 DNA reads TGTGCCAGCAGTAGGGCAGGGAACGGCTACACCTTC. Translating it yields CASSRAGNGYTF.

This chain uses TRBV30 with TRBJ2-7; 10 positions agree with TRBD2. This CDR3 has 14 residues. From germline, CDR1 is GTSNPN and CDR2 SVGIG (reference sequence). The J segment lost 1 base and the V segment lost 0 bases, leaving 0 bases of the junction unmatched. DNA for the CDR3: TGTGCCTGGAGTGTACTAGCGGGGTCCTACGAGCAGTACTTC. Translation: CAWSVLAGSYEQYF.

This clone turned up a few times. The CDR3 bases are TGTGCCAGCAGTAACGGTGGGGCTCGATTAAACGAGCAGTACTTC. Translated: CASSNGGARLNEQYF. The rearrangement links TRBV6-5 to TRBJ2-7; D perhaps matches TRBD1 (5 bases). The CDR3 runs to 15 residues. V was clipped by 5 bases and J by 5 bases, with 19 bases between them. Looked up from germline, CDR1 is MNHEY and CDR2 is SVGAGI.

The rearrangement uses TRBV6-5 and TRBJ1-2; no clear D. CDR3 length: 14 residues. The V gene lost 7 bases and the J gene lost 4 bases, with 16 bases spanning the gap. CDR1 is MNHEY, CDR2 SVGAGI, per germline. The CDR3 bases are TGTGCCAGCAAACGCGGGGTAGAAGGCTATGGCTACACCTTC. It encodes CASKRGVEGYGYTF.

This chain connects TRBV5-4 to TRBJ2-7, with 10 bases aligning to TRBD2. Germline V gene lookup returns CDR1 SGHNT and CDR2 YYREEE (reference sequence). The CDR3 consists of 15 residues. V shed 1 base, J shed 3 bases, and the junction held 4 bases outside the gene matches. The CDR3: CASSLTLAGDYEQYF. The CDR3 nucleotides read TGTGCCAGCAGCTTGACTCTAGCGGGGGACTACGAGCAGTACTTC. The variable domain in full, with the rest retrieved from reference TRBV5-4 and TRBJ2-7, is ETGVTQSPTHLIKTRGQQVTLRCSSQSGHNTVSWYQQALGQGPQFIFQYYREEENGRGNFPPRFSGLQFPNYSSELNVNALELDDSALYLCASSLTLAGDYEQYFGPGTRLTVT.

This clone was recorded a few times. V and J are TRBV6-6 and TRBJ1-4; 10 bases match TRBD1. This CDR3 region has 15 residues. V shed 6 bases, J shed 8 bases, and the junction held 9 bases outside the gene matches. Germline V CDR1 and CDR2: MNHNY, SVGAGI (reference sequence). The DNA of the CDR3 is TGTGCCAGCAGCGACGCGGGACAGGGGATGGAAAAACTGTTTTTT. Amino acids: CASSDAGQGMEKLFF.